These T cell receptor beta chains were read from a single sample in a study of CD8+ T cells in alopecia areata. Only in-frame clones appear in the TCRdb table, and some are missing; sequencing was by immunoSEQ multiplex PCR. Among about 200,000 clones listed, 64% were seen once. The source material was CD4+ T cells sorted from blood, sampled at week 4, from a patient treated with tofacitinib. The receptors were sampled from a human donor with alopecia areata. The CDR3 runs from the conserved cysteine through the conserved F or W. A D gene is named only where the DNA matches it firmly. Rows may omit the clone size; those that give it use once, few, many or a size class.

>TRBJ2-2|few|NA|TRBV6-1
TGTGCCAGCAGTTTACGGGGGCACACCGGGGAGCTGTTTTTT
CASSLRGHTGELFF
>TRBJ1-2|NA|TRBD1|TRBV9
TGTGCCAGCAGCGTAAATGGGGAGACAGGGGACTATGGCTACACCTTC
CASSVNGETGDYGYTF
>TRBJ2-3|few|TRBD2|TRBV9
TGTGCCACATCGCCAGGACTAGCGACAGATACGCAGTATTTT
CATSPGLATDTQYF
>TRBJ1-6|NA|NA|TRBV5-1
TGCGCCAGCAGCTTGGACGGACCTAATAATTCACCCCTCCACTTT
CASSLDGPNNSPLHF
>TRBJ2-3|NA|TRBD2|TRBV5-5
TGTGCCAGCACCCCCGGACTAGCAGGCGATACGCAGTATTTT
CASTPGLAGDTQYF
>TRBJ1-5|NA|NA|TRBV29-1
TGCAGCGTTGTGGACGGACTCAGCAATCAGCCCCAGCATTTT
CSVVDGLSNQPQHF
>TRBJ2-2|NA|NA|TRBV4-3
TGCGCCAGCAGCCAAGAGAGGGCCACCGGGGAGCTGTTTTTT
CASSQERATGELFF
>TRBJ1-2|NA|NA|TRBV27
TGTGCCAGCAGTCCCTTAGGAGGTTATGGCTACACCTTC
CASSPLGGYGYTF
>TRBJ2-7|few|NA|TRBV7-8
TGTGCCAGCAGCTTAGGGCGCTCCGGGGTCGGGGAGCAGTACTTC
CASSLGRSGVGEQYF
>TRBJ2-4|NA|NA|TRBV29-1
TGCAGCGTTGAAGATGGGGGCAGGGGAGCCAAAAACATTCAGTACTTC
CSVEDGGRGAKNIQYF
>TRBJ2-2|once|NA|TRBV6-5
TGTGCCAGCAGTTACGTAGCTCCGAACACCGGGGAGCTGTTTTTT
CASSYVAPNTGELFF
>TRBJ1-1|NA|TRBD1|TRBV5-1
TGCGCCAGCAGCGTCGACAGGGGACAAGCTGAAGCTTTCTTT
CASSVDRGQAEAFF
>TRBJ2-3|NA|NA|TRBV9
TGTGCCGGCTCCCTCGGACCTGGAAGAGATACGCAGTATTTT
CAGSLGPGRDTQYF
>TRBJ2-7|NA|TRBD1|TRBV15
TGTGCCACCAGCAGGGATAGGACAGGGAACGAGCAGTACTTC
CATSRDRTGNEQYF
>TRBJ2-2|NA|NA|TRBV6-5
TGTGCCAGCAGCCTCCAGGAAGACACCGGGGAGCTGTTTTTT
CASSLQEDTGELFF
>TRBJ2-7|NA|TRBD1|TRBV2
TGTGCCAGCAGTGAAGAAGGGACAGACGGCTACGAGCAGTACTTC
CASSEEGTDGYEQYF
>TRBJ2-6|NA|TRBD1|TRBV18
TGTGCCAGCTCATTCTCGACAGGGGCTGGGGCCAACGTCCTGACTTTC
CASSFSTGAGANVLTF
>TRBJ2-1|NA|NA|TRBV5-1
TGCGCCAGCAGCTTCATTCATGAGGGTGGACATCACAATGAGCAGTTCTTC
CASSFIHEGGHHNEQFF
>TRBJ1-5|NA|NA|TRBV5-1
TGCGCCAGCAGCTTGGTTTCCAAACCAAATCAGCCCCAGCATTTT
CASSLVSKPNQPQHF
>TRBJ1-5|NA|TRBD1|TRBV19
TGTGCCACCACGGGACAGACAAATCAGCCCCAGCATTTT
CATTGQTNQPQHF
>TRBJ1-2|NA|NA|TRBV7-2
TGTGCCAGCAGCGTTGGAAATTCCGGCTATGGCTACACCTTC
CASSVGNSGYGYTF
>TRBJ2-1|NA|NA|TRBV25-1
TGTGCCAGCAGTGAATTAGGAAATACCTACAATGAGCAGTTCTTC
CASSELGNTYNEQFF
>TRBJ1-2|NA|TRBD1|TRBV7-8
TGTGCCAGCAGCTCGGGACAGGGGGGCGGCTACACCTTC
CASSSGQGGGYTF
>TRBJ1-5|NA|NA|TRBV2
TGTGCCAGCAGCGCAGTCCGGGACCAGCCCCAGCATTTT
CASSAVRDQPQHF
>TRBJ2-3|NA|NA|TRBV5-4
TGTGCCAGCAGCTTGTGGGCAGATACGCAGTATTTT
CASSLWADTQYF
>TRBJ1-1|NA|NA|TRBV30
TGTGCCTGGAGTGTGACCCCAGGGACTGAAGCTTTCTTT
CAWSVTPGTEAFF
>TRBJ1-2|NA|TRBD1|TRBV6-5
TGTGCCAGCAGCCCTCGGACAGGGGACTATGGCTACACCTTC
CASSPRTGDYGYTF
>TRBJ2-7|NA|NA|TRBV6-5
TGTGCCAGCAGTTACTCGACGGCACCACGAAGGCAGTACTTC
CASSYSTAPRRQYF
>TRBJ1-4|NA|NA|TRBV28
TGTGCCAGCAGCCGCAGGGGAATGTCGGAAAAACTGTTTTTT
CASSRRGMSEKLFF
>TRBJ1-6|NA|NA|TRBV9
TGTGCCAGCAGCGGGGCCGCGGGTTCACCCCTCCACTTT
CASSGAAGSPLHF
>TRBJ2-3|once|TRBD2|TRBV29-1
TGCAGCGTTGGACTAGCGGGGGGGTCCACAGATACGCAGTATTTT
CSVGLAGGSTDTQYF
>TRBJ1-5|NA|NA|TRBV5-1
TGCGCCAGCAGCTTGGGTGCTAATCAGCCCCAGCATTTT
CASSLGANQPQHF
>TRBJ2-3|NA|NA|TRBV5-1
TGCGCCAGCAGCCGGGGCAGGTCAGATACGCAGTATTTT
CASSRGRSDTQYF
>TRBJ1-5|few|TRBD1|TRBV5-1
TGCGCCAGCAGCTTGCTTTTGAGGGGGCGCATGCTCAATCAGCCCCAGCATTTT
CASSLLLRGRMLNQPQHF
>TRBJ2-1|NA|NA|TRBV29-1
TGCAGCGTTAGGCGTGGAGGGGCGCGATACAATGAGCAGTTCTTC
CSVRRGGARYNEQFF
>TRBJ1-1|once|TRBD1|TRBV30
TGTGCCTGGAGTGTACGGGACAGGGGGAACACTGAAGCTTTCTTT
CAWSVRDRGNTEAFF
>TRBJ2-3|NA|TRBD1|TRBV28
TGTGCCAGCAGCTCGGGACAGGCCACAGATACGCAGTATTTT
CASSSGQATDTQYF
>TRBJ1-5|few|NA|TRBV2
TGTGCCAGCAACTCTGGGCAGCGCAATCAGCCCCAGCATTTT
CASNSGQRNQPQHF
>TRBJ1-1|NA|NA|TRBV5-1
TGCGCCAGCAGCTCAAACCCTCTGGGGGGAAACACTGAAGCTTTCTTT
CASSSNPLGGNTEAFF
>TRBJ2-7|NA|NA|TRBV5-1
TGCGCCAGCAGCTTGGGCCAGGGAGGAGACGAGCAGTACTTC
CASSLGQGGDEQYF
>TRBJ2-7|NA|NA|TRBV7-8
TGTGCCAGCAGCCACGATAGGGAGCAGTACTTC
CASSHDREQYF
>TRBJ2-6|NA|NA|TRBV12-5
TGTGCTAGTGGTTTGCAAGTAGACTCTGGGGCCAACGTCCTGACTTTC
CASGLQVDSGANVLTF
>TRBJ2-3|few|TRBD2|TRBV6-5
TGTGCCAGCAGTTACTCGTCGGGGGGGCAGACAGATACGCAGTATTTT
CASSYSSGGQTDTQYF
>TRBJ1-1|NA|TRBD1|TRBV29-1
TGCAGCGTAGGGGGACAGATGAACACTGAAGCTTTCTTT
CSVGGQMNTEAFF
>TRBJ1-3|few|NA|TRBV21-1
TGTGCCAGCAGCAAAGTCCCCGGAAACACCATATATTTT
CASSKVPGNTIYF
>TRBJ2-3|NA|NA|TRBV7-9
TGTGCCAGCAGCTCTAGCACAGATACGCAGTATTTT
CASSSSTDTQYF
>TRBJ2-5|NA|NA|TRBV6-6
TGTGCCAGCAGCTGGGGGCAAGAGACCCAGTACTTC
CASSWGQETQYF
>TRBJ2-7|NA|NA|TRBV29-1
TGCAGCTGCGGGGTTTTAGACGAGCAGTACTTC
CSCGVLDEQYF
>TRBJ2-1|NA|NA|TRBV28
TGTGCCAGCAGTTTCGGGGGCGGCTACAATGAGCAGTTCTTC
CASSFGGGYNEQFF
>TRBJ2-5|NA|NA|TRBV6-5
TGTGCCAGCAGTTACTCGGGGCTGATGGAGACCCAGTACTTC
CASSYSGLMETQYF
>TRBJ2-5|NA|NA|TRBV10-2
TGCGCCAGCAGTGACAGGGAGTTTCGAGAGACCCAGTACTTC
CASSDREFRETQYF
>TRBJ2-2|NA|NA|TRBV9
TGTGCCAGCAGCGTGCAGGGGCGCGACACCGGGGAGCTGTTTTTT
CASSVQGRDTGELFF
>TRBJ1-1|NA|TRBD1|TRBV11-2
TGTGCCAGCAGATCCAATAAGGGGGCGGCCACTGAAGCTTTCTTT
CASRSNKGAATEAFF
>TRBJ1-5|NA|TRBD1|TRBV6-5
TGTGCCAGCTCTGGACAGGGAGGGAGTCAGCCCCAGCATTTT
CASSGQGGSQPQHF